These 13 T cell receptor beta chains originate from one sample sequenced in a study of cytomegalovirus exposure and HLA in healthy donors. Amplification used 60 Vbeta primers and 13 Jbeta primers. The method was immunoSEQ multiplex PCR; TCRdb's version includes in-frame clones alone and lacks a portion of them. The sample lists about 140,000 clones, over 70% occurring once. Sequencing was done on a sample of PBMCs. Receptor source: a man aged 30 to 39 in good health and CMV-seronegative.

V and J are TRBV7-2 and TRBJ2-1; D is unclear. The CDR3 spans 11 residues. Trimming took off 4 bases at V and 7 bases at J, with 5 bases between the two ends. Germline V CDR1 and CDR2: SGHTA, FQGNSA. The chain's CDR3 is CASSSSNEQFF. CDR3 bases: TGTGCCAGCAGCTCCTCGAATGAGCAGTTCTTC.

The V gene is TRBV2, the J gene TRBJ2-7, with D hard to call. Germline CDR1 reads SNHLY; CDR2 reads FYNNEI. CDR3 size: 11 residues. Trimming took 4 bases from V and 6 from J, leaving 7 bases between them. CDR3 DNA: TGTGCCAGCAGTGTATTTCGCGAGCAGTACTTC. Its protein is CASSVFREQYF.

The chain joins TRBV5-4 to TRBJ2-2; 8 positions match TRBD1. CDR3 length equals 15 residues. V lost 4 bases and J lost 3; bases outside the gene matches: 5. In germline, CDR1 is SGHNT, CDR2 YYREEE (reference sequence). CDR3 in amino acids: CASSARGHDTGELFF. The CDR3 region has the DNA TGTGCCAGCAGCGCCAGGGGGCACGACACCGGGGAGCTGTTTTTT.

The CDR3 DNA reads as TGTGCCAGCAGTTCTACAGGTGGCGGCTACACCTTC. Translation gives CASSSTGGGYTF. The rearrangement uses TRBV6-5 and TRBJ1-2; TRBD1 might be the D (5 bases). Trimming removed 4 bases from V and 8 bases from J, with 11 bases in between. The CDR3 is 12 amino acids. Germline lookup yields CDR1 MNHEY and CDR2 SVGAGI.

This clone is a singleton in its sample. This rearrangement joins TRBV30 to TRBJ2-5; 10 bases match TRBD2. Germline loops: CDR1 GTSNPN, CDR2 SVGIG (reference sequence). CDR3 length equals 14 residues. V shed 5 bases and J 4 bases; nucleotides not matched to a gene: 7. CDR3 sequence reads: CAWGAGGPGETQYF. In DNA form, the CDR3 reads TGTGCCTGGGGAGCGGGAGGGCCGGGAGAGACCCAGTACTTC.

The rearrangement uses TRBV5-1 and TRBJ1-1; D may be TRBD1 (6 bases). This CDR3 has 15 residues. Trimming stripped 0 bases from V and 0 bases from J, with 9 bases between. CDR1 and CDR2 (germline): SGHRS, YFSETQ. The CDR3 protein is CASSLEGGLNTEAFF. Written as DNA, the CDR3 is TGCGCCAGCAGCTTGGAGGGGGGGCTGAACACTGAAGCTTTCTTT.

In DNA, the CDR3 is TGTGCCAGTAGTACCTCGGGAATGCCCCAGCATTTT. Translated, it gives CASSTSGMPQHF. The chain combines TRBV19 with TRBJ1-5; the D is unclear. Germline lookup yields CDR1 LNHDA and CDR2 SQIVND (reference sequence). There are 12 residues in the CDR3. The V end was cut by 4 bases, the J end by 9 bases, with 10 bases between.

The chain employs TRBV2 and TRBJ2-3; D gene uncertain. The CDR3 extends over 15 amino acids. The V gene's germline CDR1 is SNHLY and CDR2 FYNNEI. V gave up 3 bases and J gave up 4 bases, with 14 bases separating them. The DNA for the CDR3 is TGTGCCAGCAGTGAGATTAGCCGAGTTTCAGATACGCAGTATTTT. Its translation: CASSEISRVSDTQYF.

The chain couples TRBV7-9 to TRBJ2-7; 11 bases agree with TRBD2. The V and J ends lost 10 bases and 4 bases, in that order; junction bases with no gene match: 15. The CDR3 contains 16 residues. Germline V gene sequence: CDR1 SEHNR, CDR2 FQNEAQ (reference sequence). The CDR3 DNA reads TGTGCCACGGGTAGACTAGCGGGGTTCAAGATTTACGAGCAGTACTTC. Translation: CATGRLAGFKIYEQYF. The complete variable domain, with remaining parts taken from reference TRBV7-9 and TRBJ2-7, reads DTGVSQNPRHKITKRGQNVTFRCDPISEHNRLYWYRQTLGQGPEFLTYFQNEAQLEKSRLLSDRFSAERPKGSFSTLEIQRTEQGDSAMYLCATGRLAGFKIYEQYFGPGTRLTVT.

The chain combines TRBV27 with TRBJ2-1; TRBD1 matches 7 bases. From germline, CDR1 is MNHEY and CDR2 SMNVEV (reference sequence). This CDR3 comprises 13 residues. The V segment lost 4 bases and the J segment 5 bases; nucleotides outside the gene matches: 2. The CDR3 DNA follows: TGTGCCAGCAGTTCGGGACAGAACAATGAGCAGTTCTTC. Translation gives CASSSGQNNEQFF.

The J gene is TRBJ2-1, the V gene TRBV5-1, with 7 nucleotides matching TRBD2. CDR1 is SGHRS, CDR2 YFSETQ, per germline. Unmatched junction bases numbered 11, after V lost 4 bases and J lost 7 bases. The CDR3 runs to 15 residues. For the CDR3, the DNA is TGCGCCAGCAGCCCGGGCCGACTAGCTGGGAATGAGCAGTTCTTC. Translation: CASSPGRLAGNEQFF.

This rearrangement joins TRBV9 to TRBJ1-2; 9 bases are a match to TRBD1. Germline loops: CDR1 SGDLS, CDR2 YYNGEE. V shed 4 bases, J shed 8 bases, and the junction held 6 bases outside the gene matches. The CDR3 loop spans 13 amino acids. In DNA, the CDR3 is TGTGCCAGCAGCCCACCTGGGACAGGGGGCTACACCTTC. Translation gives CASSPPGTGGYTF.

The chain uses TRBV28 and TRBJ2-7; 8 bases are shared with TRBD2. There are 15 residues in the CDR3. Germline V lookup: CDR1 MDHEN, CDR2 SYDVKM. V lost 1 base and J lost 6; bases outside the gene matches: 8. CDR3 amino acids: CASSLSGGPVFEQYF. DNA of the CDR3: TGTGCCAGCAGTTTATCGGGGGGGCCGGTTTTCGAGCAGTACTTC.